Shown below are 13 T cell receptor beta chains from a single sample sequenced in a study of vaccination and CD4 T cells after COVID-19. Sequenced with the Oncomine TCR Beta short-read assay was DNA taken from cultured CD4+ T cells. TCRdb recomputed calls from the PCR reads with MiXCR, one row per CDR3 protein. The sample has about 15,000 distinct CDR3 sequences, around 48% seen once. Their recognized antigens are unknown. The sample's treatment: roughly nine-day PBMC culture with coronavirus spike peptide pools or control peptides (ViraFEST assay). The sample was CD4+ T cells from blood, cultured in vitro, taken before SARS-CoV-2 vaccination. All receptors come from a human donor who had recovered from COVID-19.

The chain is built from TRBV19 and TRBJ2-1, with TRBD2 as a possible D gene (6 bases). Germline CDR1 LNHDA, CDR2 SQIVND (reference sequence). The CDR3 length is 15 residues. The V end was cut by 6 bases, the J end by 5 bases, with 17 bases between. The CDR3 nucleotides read TGTGCCAGTAGGGGGGAGACTAGGTGGAACAATGAGCAGTTCTTC. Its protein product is CASRGETRWNNEQFF.

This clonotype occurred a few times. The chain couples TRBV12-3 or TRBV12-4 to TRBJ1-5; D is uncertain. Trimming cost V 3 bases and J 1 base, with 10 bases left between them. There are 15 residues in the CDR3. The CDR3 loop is CASSFAGGSNQPQHF. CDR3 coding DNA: TGTGCCAGCAGTTTCGCAGGTGGGAGCAATCAGCCCCAGCATTTT.

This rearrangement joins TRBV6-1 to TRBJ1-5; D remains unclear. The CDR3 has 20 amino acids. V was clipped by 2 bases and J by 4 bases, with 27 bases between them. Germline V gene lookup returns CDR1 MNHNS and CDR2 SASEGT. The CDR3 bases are TGTGCCAGCAGTGAAAACCCCCGGTTCGGGAAAAGGTTTATTAATCAGCCCCAGCATTTT. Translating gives CASSENPRFGKRFINQPQHF.

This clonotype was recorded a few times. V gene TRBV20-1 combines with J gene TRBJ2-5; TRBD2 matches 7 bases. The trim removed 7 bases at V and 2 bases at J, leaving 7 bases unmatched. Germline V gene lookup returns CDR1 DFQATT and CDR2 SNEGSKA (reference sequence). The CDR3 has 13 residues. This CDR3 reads CSVKAGYQETQYF. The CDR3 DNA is TGCAGTGTTAAAGCGGGATATCAAGAGACCCAGTACTTC.

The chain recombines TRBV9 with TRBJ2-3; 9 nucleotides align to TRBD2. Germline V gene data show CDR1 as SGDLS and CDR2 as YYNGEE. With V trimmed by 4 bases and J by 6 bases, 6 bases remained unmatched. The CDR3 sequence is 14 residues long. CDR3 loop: CASSILAGEDTQYF. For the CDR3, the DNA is TGTGCCAGCAGCATATTAGCGGGAGAGGATACGCAGTATTTT.

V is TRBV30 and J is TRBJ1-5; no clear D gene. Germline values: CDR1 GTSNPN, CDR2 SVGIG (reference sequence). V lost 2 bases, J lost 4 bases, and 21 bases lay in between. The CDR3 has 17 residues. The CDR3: CAWSPRSGHRNNQPQHF. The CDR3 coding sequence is TGTGCCTGGAGTCCGCGAAGCGGGCACAGAAATAATCAGCCCCAGCATTTT.

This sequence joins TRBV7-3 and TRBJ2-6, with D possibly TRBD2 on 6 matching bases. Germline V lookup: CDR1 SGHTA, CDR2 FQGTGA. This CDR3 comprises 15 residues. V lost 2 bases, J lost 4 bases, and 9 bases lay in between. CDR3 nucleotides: TGTGCCAGCAGCTTACGGGGGTCAGGGGCCAACGTCCTGACTTTC. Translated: CASSLRGSGANVLTF.

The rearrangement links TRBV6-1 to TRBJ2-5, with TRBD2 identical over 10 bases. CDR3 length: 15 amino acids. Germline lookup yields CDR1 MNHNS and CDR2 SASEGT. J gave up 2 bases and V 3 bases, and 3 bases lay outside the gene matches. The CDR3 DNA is TGTGCCAGCAGTGATTTAGCGGGAGGACAAGAGACCCAGTACTTC. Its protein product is CASSDLAGGQETQYF.

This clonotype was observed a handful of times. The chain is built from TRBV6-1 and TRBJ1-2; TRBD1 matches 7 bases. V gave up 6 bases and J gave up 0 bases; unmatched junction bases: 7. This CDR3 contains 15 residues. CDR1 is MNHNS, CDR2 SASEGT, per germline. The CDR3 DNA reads TGTGCCAGCAGATTAGGGGGCGACGCTAACTATGGCTACACCTTC. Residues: CASRLGGDANYGYTF.

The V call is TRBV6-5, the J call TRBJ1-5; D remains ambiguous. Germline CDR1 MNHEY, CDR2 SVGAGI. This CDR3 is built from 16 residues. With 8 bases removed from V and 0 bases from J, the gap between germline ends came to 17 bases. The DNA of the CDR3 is TGTGCCAGCGGTTTGATTGTGGGGATTAGCAATCAGCCCCAGCATTTT. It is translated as CASGLIVGISNQPQHF.

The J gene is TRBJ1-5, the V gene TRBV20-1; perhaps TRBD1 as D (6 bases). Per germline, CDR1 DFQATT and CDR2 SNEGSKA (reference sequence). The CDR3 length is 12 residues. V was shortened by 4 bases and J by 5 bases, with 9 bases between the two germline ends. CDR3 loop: CSAKTGDQPQHF. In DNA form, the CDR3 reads TGCAGTGCTAAGACAGGAGATCAGCCCCAGCATTTT.

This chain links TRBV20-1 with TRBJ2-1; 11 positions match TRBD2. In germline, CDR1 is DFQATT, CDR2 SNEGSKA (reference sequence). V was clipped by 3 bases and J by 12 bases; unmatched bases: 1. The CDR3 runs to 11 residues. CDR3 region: CSASSGRGQFF. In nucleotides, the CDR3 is TGCAGTGCTAGTAGCGGGAGGGGGCAGTTCTTC.

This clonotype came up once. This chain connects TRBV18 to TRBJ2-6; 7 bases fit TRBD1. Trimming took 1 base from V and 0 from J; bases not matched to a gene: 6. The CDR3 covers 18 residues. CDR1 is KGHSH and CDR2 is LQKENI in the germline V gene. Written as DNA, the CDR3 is TGTGCCAGCTCACCACGAAGGACAGGAAGCTCTGGGGCCAACGTCCTGACTTTC. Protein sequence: CASSPRRTGSSGANVLTF. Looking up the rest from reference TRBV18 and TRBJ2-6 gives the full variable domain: NAGVMQNPRHLVRRRGQEARLRCSPMKGHSHVYWYRQLPEEGLKFMVYLQKENIIDESGMPKERFSAEFPKEGPSILRIQQVVRGDSAAYFCASSPRRTGSSGANVLTFGAGSRLTVL.